Presented here are 17 T cell receptor beta chains from one specimen sequenced in a study of OX40 agonist ivuxolimab in advanced cancers. Profiled with immunoSEQ multiplex PCR; TCRdb holds only in-frame clones, not every one. The sample holds about 36,000 clones; approximately 80% are singletons and the top ten take less than 25%. The material sequenced was CD4+ or CD8+ T cells sorted from blood, taken in a trial of the OX40 agonist ivuxolimab. The receptors were sampled from an adult with an advanced solid tumor such as melanoma, head and neck, liver or kidney cancer.

This clone is a singleton in its sample. The genes are TRBV6-5 and TRBJ1-1; D unclear. Trimming removed 6 bases at V and 0 bases at J, with 14 bases between. The CDR3 sequence is 15 residues long. Germline values: CDR1 MNHEY, CDR2 SVGAGI. CDR3 sequence reads: CASRATHYMNTEAFF. The CDR3 DNA is TGTGCCAGCAGGGCGACCCATTATATGAACACTGAAGCTTTCTTT.

This sequence joins TRBV6-6 and TRBJ1-1; TRBD1 agrees at 8 bases. Germline-derived CDR1 and CDR2 are MNHNY and SVGAGI (reference sequence). Unmatched junction bases numbered 4, after V lost 2 bases and J lost 2 bases. The CDR3 loop spans 15 amino acids. CDR3: CASSYPGQGNTEAFF. CDR3 nucleotides: TGTGCCAGCAGTTACCCCGGACAGGGCAACACTGAAGCTTTCTTT.

This chain connects TRBV28 to TRBJ2-7; possibly TRBD1 for D (6 bases). V was cut by 4 bases and J by 0 bases, with 10 bases left in between. CDR1 is MDHEN and CDR2 is SYDVKM in the germline V gene. CDR3 length: 14 amino acids. The CDR3, as DNA: TGTGCCAGCAGTTCAACAGGGAGCTCCTACGAGCAGTACTTC. Amino acid sequence: CASSSTGSSYEQYF.

By share of the sample, this clone is medium-sized (0.01 to 0.1%). This chain connects TRBV19 to TRBJ1-2, with TRBD1 matching 8 bases. Germline V gives CDR1 LNHDA, CDR2 SQIVND (reference sequence). Losses at the gene ends were 3 bases for V and 7 bases for J; bases not matched to a gene: 7. CDR3 length: 14 residues. The CDR3 DNA reads as TGTGCCAGTAGTATTTTTCGGACAGGGAGTGGCTACACCTTC. Encoded protein: CASSIFRTGSGYTF.

The chain carries TRBV2 and TRBJ2-1; D possibly uses TRBD1 or TRBD2 (5 bases each). The germline gives CDR1 SNHLY, CDR2 FYNNEI. V lost 8 bases to trimming and J lost 9 bases, with 20 bases between them. This CDR3 is built from 14 residues. The CDR3 loop is CASSEGLTSFEQFF. CDR3 DNA: TGTGCCAGCTCAGAGGGGCTCACTTCCTTTGAGCAGTTCTTC.

This chain connects TRBV27 to TRBJ2-3, with 8 bases aligning to TRBD2. Germline CDR1 and CDR2: MNHEY and SMNVEV (reference sequence). With 5 bases clipped from V and 4 bases from J, the junction kept 14 bases outside the gene matches. This CDR3 spans 17 amino acids. The chain's CDR3 is CASSLPDRAGVPDTQYF. For the CDR3, the DNA is TGTGCCAGCAGTCTTCCGGATCGAGCGGGAGTTCCAGATACGCAGTATTTT.

This clone was counted only a few times. This sequence joins TRBV27 and TRBJ2-7; D is perhaps TRBD2 (6 bases). Trimming removed 0 bases from V and 5 bases from J, with 11 bases in between. CDR3 size: 14 residues. Looked up from germline, CDR1 is MNHEY and CDR2 is SMNVEV (reference sequence). The CDR3 region is CASSLSGRKDEQYF. The CDR3 DNA is TGTGCCAGCAGTTTATCAGGGAGGAAGGACGAGCAGTACTTC.

The chain is built from TRBV30 and TRBJ1-1; maybe TRBD1 (5 bases). The CDR3 has 12 residues. Deletions cut 3 bases from V and 4 bases from J, with 9 bases between. The V gene's germline CDR1 is GTSNPN and CDR2 SVGIG (reference sequence). The CDR3, as DNA: TGTGCCTGGAGCACCAGGGCCACTGAAGCTTTCTTT. This sequence encodes CAWSTRATEAFF.

This clone showed up just a few times. The chain links TRBV7-2 to TRBJ2-7; perhaps TRBD2 as D (6 bases). The length of the CDR3 is 14 residues. Per germline, CDR1 SGHTA and CDR2 FQGNSA. V was cut by 1 base and J by 6 bases, with 13 bases left in between. The CDR3 DNA reads TGTGCCAGCAGCTTAGGAGGGACTCCCCTCGAGCAGTACTTC. Its translation is CASSLGGTPLEQYF.

This clone was picked up a small number of times. The chain joins TRBV6-5 to TRBJ1-1, with 7 nucleotides matching TRBD1. Germline V CDR1 and CDR2: MNHEY, SVGAGI. With 5 bases clipped from V and 7 bases from J, the junction kept 10 bases outside the gene matches. The CDR3 has 14 residues. The CDR3 DNA reads TGTGCCAGCAGTCGAGAGGGACAGATCTATGAAGCTTTCTTT. Translated: CASSREGQIYEAFF.

This clone is labeled medium-sized. CDR3 in DNA: TGTGCTCCCCGGAGCTCTGAAGCTTTCTTT. It yields the protein CAPRSSEAFF. This rearrangement joins TRBV7-7 to TRBJ1-1; no reliable D call. CDR3 length equals 10 residues. Germline CDR1 reads SSHAT; CDR2 reads FNYEAQ (reference sequence).

This chain connects TRBV10-1 to TRBJ2-1, with 8 bases that match TRBD1. CDR3 length: 14 amino acids. The germline V gene encodes CDR1 WNHNN and CDR2 SYGVQD (reference sequence). Trimming removed 6 bases from V and 2 bases from J; junction bases left unmatched: 3. In DNA, the CDR3 is TGCGCCAGCAGCCCGACAGGGGCCTACAATGAGCAGTTCTTC. Amino acids: CASSPTGAYNEQFF.

The V and J genes are TRBV6-5 and TRBJ1-2; D is ambiguous. V dropped 0 bases and J dropped 5 bases, with 7 bases sitting between them. Germline-derived CDR1 and CDR2 are MNHEY and SVGAGI. CDR3 length: 13 amino acids. CDR3 DNA sequence: TGTGCCAGCAGTTACTCTGGGAGGTATGGCTACACCTTC. It specifies CASSYSGRYGYTF.

This clone was found once. The chain uses TRBV4-1 and TRBJ2-7, with 10 bases lining up with TRBD1. The V segment lost 4 bases and the J segment 2 bases; nucleotides outside the gene matches: 5. This CDR3 has 15 residues. Germline V gene sequence: CDR1 MGHRA, CDR2 YSYEKL. CDR3 sequence: CASSREDRGAYEQYF. For the CDR3, the DNA is TGCGCCAGCAGCCGAGAGGACAGGGGGGCCTACGAGCAGTACTTC.

The CDR3 DNA sequence: TGTGCCAGCAGGGTAGCGCTACGCACAGATACGCAGTATTTT. Protein: CASRVALRTDTQYF. The gene calls are TRBV6-6 and TRBJ2-3, with D maybe TRBD2 (5 bases). Deletions cut 6 bases from V and 1 base from J, with 11 bases between. Looked up from germline, CDR1 is MNHNY and CDR2 is SVGAGI (reference sequence). The CDR3 is made up of 14 amino acids.

The chain is built from TRBV27 and TRBJ2-4; possibly TRBD1 or TRBD2 for D (7 bases each). The V gene lost 5 bases and the J gene lost 7 bases, with 18 bases spanning the gap. This CDR3 spans 15 amino acids. Germline assignment: CDR1 MNHEY and CDR2 SMNVEV (reference sequence). CDR3 DNA: TGTGCCAGCAGTCCACTAGGGGGAGGGGGCAACATTCAGTACTTC. This codes for CASSPLGGGGNIQYF.

This clone was found a few times. V gene TRBV4-1 combines with J gene TRBJ1-2; D unresolved. There are 14 residues in the CDR3. The V gene lost 0 bases and the J gene lost 3 bases, with 8 bases spanning the gap. The germline CDR1 and CDR2 sequences are MGHRA and YSYEKL. Here the CDR3 reads CASSQDRQHYGYTF. CDR3 DNA sequence: TGCGCCAGCAGCCAAGATCGGCAGCACTATGGCTACACCTTC.